The next 14 T cell receptor beta chains were all read from a single sample in a study of cytomegalovirus exposure and HLA in healthy donors. 13 Jbeta primers and 60 Vbeta primers were used for the PCR. Generated by immunoSEQ multiplex PCR, the TCRdb table keeps only in-frame clones and is missing some. This sample has about 120,000 clones; 70% to 85% occur once, and the top ten carry roughly 4%. Input material: PBMCs. These receptor sequences come from a human donor in good health.

The chain is built from TRBV5-1 and TRBJ2-7; D is perhaps TRBD1 (5 bases). The CDR3 runs 15 residues. V lost 4 bases and J lost 5, with 19 bases in between. Germline loops: CDR1 SGHRS, CDR2 YFSETQ. The CDR3 region has the DNA TGCGCCAGCAGCCCCAGGGTGCCAGTTGCAAACGAGCAGTACTTC. Translating it yields CASSPRVPVANEQYF.

This chain links TRBV15 with TRBJ1-4, with D tentatively TRBD1 (6 bases). Trimming took 6 bases from V and 1 from J, leaving 24 bases between them. The CDR3 contains 19 residues. Germline CDR1 reads LNHNV; CDR2 reads YYDKDF (reference sequence). In DNA form, the CDR3 reads TGTGCCACCAGGGAGATTACAGGGCTAGGTAAGAGAACTAATGAAAAACTGTTTTTT. Translating it yields CATREITGLGKRTNEKLFF.

The chain carries TRBV6-5 and TRBJ2-2; TRBD2 aligns across 7 bases. CDR3 size: 15 residues. V lost 2 bases to trimming and J lost 1 base; unmatched junction nucleotides: 1. In germline, CDR1 is MNHEY, CDR2 SVGAGI. The CDR3, as DNA: TGTGCCAGCAGTTACGGCGGGAGGAACACCGGGGAGCTGTTTTTT. Amino acids: CASSYGGRNTGELFF.

The chain links TRBV9 to TRBJ2-2; possible D gene TRBD2, 8 bases. Germline CDR1 reads SGDLS; CDR2 reads YYNGEE. The CDR3 has 17 residues. V lost 1 base to trimming and J lost 4 bases, with 17 bases between them. DNA for the CDR3: TGTGCCAGCAGCGTACAGGGGGGAGCGGGAGTCACCGGGGAGCTGTTTTTT. Translating gives CASSVQGGAGVTGELFF. Variable domain in full (rest from reference TRBV9 and TRBJ2-2): DSGVTQTPKHLITATGQRVTLRCSPRSGDLSVYWYQQSLDQGLQFLIQYYNGEERAKGNILERFSAQQFPDLHSELNLSSLELGDSALYFCASSVQGGAGVTGELFFGEGSRLTVL.

This clone was recorded a few times. V and J are TRBV18 and TRBJ2-7; D remains ambiguous. In germline, CDR1 is KGHSH, CDR2 LQKENI. Trimming removed 0 bases from V and 3 bases from J, with 6 bases in between. The CDR3 has 13 amino acids. CDR3 amino acids: CASSPPLDYEQYF. The CDR3 DNA follows: TGTGCCAGCTCACCACCTCTAGACTACGAGCAGTACTTC. The whole variable domain, filled in from reference TRBV18 and TRBJ2-7, reads NAGVMQNPRHLVRRRGQEARLRCSPMKGHSHVYWYRQLPEEGLKFMVYLQKENIIDESGMPKERFSAEFPKEGPSILRIQQVVRGDSAAYFCASSPPLDYEQYFGPGTRLTVT.

The chain couples TRBV21-1 to TRBJ2-7; the D call of TRBD1 is as the table states it, not checked on the DNA. TRBV21-1 is a known pseudogene. The CDR3 loop spans 16 amino acids. The CDR3 nucleotides read TGTGCCAGCAGCAAAGAGGCAGGGGCCCTCTCCTACGAGCAGTACTTC. This codes for CASSKEAGALSYEQYF.

V usage is TRBV19 and J usage is TRBJ1-5, with 7 bases lining up with TRBD1. Germline loops: CDR1 LNHDA, CDR2 SQIVND (reference sequence). Trimming removed 3 bases from V and 5 bases from J; junction bases left unmatched: 7. CDR3 length: 15 residues. CDR3 in amino acids: CASSIGTEEYQPQHF. As DNA, the CDR3 is TGTGCCAGTAGTATCGGGACAGAAGAATATCAGCCCCAGCATTTT.

The table lists this clone with a count of one. The V call is TRBV18, the J call TRBJ1-1; TRBD1 matches 7 bases. V shed 5 bases, J shed 0 bases, and the junction held 6 bases outside the gene matches. In germline, CDR1 is KGHSH, CDR2 LQKENI. The CDR3 runs 15 residues. The DNA of the CDR3 is TGTGCCAGCTCAGACAAACAGGGGTTGAACACTGAAGCTTTCTTT. It yields the protein CASSDKQGLNTEAFF.

The genes are TRBV9 and TRBJ2-2; possible D gene TRBD2, 8 bases. Trimming removed 6 bases at V and 2 bases at J, with 23 bases between. Germline V CDR1 and CDR2: SGDLS, YYNGEE. The CDR3 is made up of 18 amino acids. CDR3 sequence: CASTPGGSGSVNTGELFF. CDR3 sequence (DNA): TGTGCCAGCACCCCAGGGGGAAGCGGGAGTGTAAACACCGGGGAGCTGTTTTTT.

This clone appeared a few times. This sequence joins TRBV15 and TRBJ2-2; D is undetermined. The CDR3 sequence is 13 residues long. The V gene lost 2 bases and the J gene lost 8 bases, with 9 bases spanning the gap. The germline gives CDR1 LNHNV, CDR2 YYDKDF (reference sequence). Written as DNA, the CDR3 is TGTGCCACCAGCAGAATCGTCGGGGGGGAGCTGTTTTTT. Translating gives CATSRIVGGELFF.

This clone occurred once. The chain couples TRBV29-1 to TRBJ1-1; 7 nucleotides align to TRBD1. This CDR3 is built from 13 residues. The J segment lost 4 bases and the V segment lost 7 bases, leaving 9 bases of the junction unmatched. From germline, CDR1 is SQVTM and CDR2 ANQGSEA. CDR3 protein: CSDLTGVSTEAFF. The CDR3 DNA follows: TGCAGCGACCTCACAGGGGTGAGCACTGAAGCTTTCTTT.

This chain links TRBV11-3 with TRBJ1-4; tentative D call: TRBD1 (6 bases). From germline, CDR1 is SGHNT and CDR2 YENEEA. V was clipped by 0 bases and J by 10 bases, with 30 bases between them. The length of the CDR3 is 20 residues. This chain's CDR3 is CASSLDRWGQSGGFAGKLFF. CDR3 sequence (DNA): TGTGCCAGCAGCTTAGATCGTTGGGGACAATCAGGAGGATTTGCTGGAAAACTGTTTTTT.

The chain couples TRBV6-5 to TRBJ1-1; no clear D. The CDR3 totals 15 residues. Germline V gene lookup returns CDR1 MNHEY and CDR2 SVGAGI. V gave up 0 bases and J gave up 6 bases, with 14 bases separating them. The CDR3 coding sequence is TGTGCCAGCAGTTACTCTCGGGGAGGATTGGCTGAAGCTTTCTTT. Translation: CASSYSRGGLAEAFF.

This rearrangement joins TRBV2 to TRBJ2-1; the match to TRBD2 covers 12 bases. The germline V gene encodes CDR1 SNHLY and CDR2 FYNNEI. The CDR3 is 12 residues long. The CDR3: CTSGRSYNEQFF. The CDR3 DNA is TGTACTAGCGGGAGGTCCTACAATGAGCAGTTCTTC.